The sample holds a few counts of the clone carrying this T cell receptor beta chain. Its target is unknown. The sample's time point: persistent/refractory GD, antithyroid drugs over 5 years with positive TRAb. Construction of the TCR library relied on RNA isolated from PBMCs. Arm-PCR of CDR3 regions and iRepertoire HTBI primers were used to build TCR beta libraries. In TCRdb, the multiplex PCR reads were re-called with MiXCR into one record per CDR3 protein. This table has roughly 400,000 distinct CDR3 sequences, roughly a fifth appearing once. This entry belongs to a study of regulatory T cells in long-lasting Graves disease. Study results and limitations: Persistent patients shared more public clonotypes (around 3,000) than new patients (roughly 970). With a small sample size, accuracy may have been reduced.

The CDR3 runs 14 residues. With V trimmed by 0 bases and J by 8 bases, 4 bases remained unmatched. CDR1 is DFQATT, CDR2 SNEGSKA, per germline (reference sequence). The chain couples TRBV20-1 to TRBJ2-1, with 10 nucleotides matching TRBD2. The specimen comprised peripheral blood mononuclear cells (PBMCs), sampled when the disease was refractory, from a patient treated with antithyroid drugs. This receptor was obtained from a female donor with Graves disease. Here the CDR3 DNA reads TGCAGTGCTAGAGATTCTAGCGGGAGAGATGAGCAGTTCTTC. Translated, it gives CSARDSSGRDEQFF.